The rows below give T cell receptor beta chains drawn from one sample of a study of T cells of healthy individuals. TCRdb analysed the 5' RACE reads with MiXCR anew, one entry per CDR3 protein. The sample carries 95,000 to 100,000 distinct CDR3 sequences, roughly 18% recorded once. The receptors were gathered from a human donor in good health. CDR3s include the opening cysteine and the closing phenylalanine or tryptophan. The D gene is left open where the match is weak. A row's size may be missing; if present it is once, few, many or a size class.

clone_size | d_call | j_call | v_call | cdr3_aa | cdr3_nt
few | TRBD1 | TRBJ1-2 | TRBV5-1 | CASSPDRGGFGYTF | TGCGCCAGCAGCCCGGACAGGGGAGGTTTTGGCTACACCTTC
. | . | TRBJ2-1 | TRBV7-2 | CASSLEGGPDNEQFF | TGTGCCAGCAGCTTAGAAGGGGGGCCCGACAATGAGCAGTTCTTC
. | . | TRBJ1-6 | TRBV6-5 | CASSYFGGADNSPLHF | TGTGCCAGCAGTTACTTCGGGGGGGCGGATAATTCACCCCTCCACTTT
. | . | TRBJ2-5 | TRBV3-1 | CASSQASQETQYF | TGTGCCAGCAGCCAAGCCAGTCAAGAGACCCAGTACTTC
few | . | TRBJ2-3 | TRBV2 | CASITRLAGDTQYF | TGTGCCAGCATCACGAGGCTAGCAGGAGATACGCAGTATTTT
. | . | TRBJ1-4 | TRBV18 | CASSPPGVNEKLFF | TGTGCCAGCTCACCACCGGGGGTCAATGAAAAACTGTTTTTT
. | TRBD2 | TRBJ2-7 | TRBV28 | CASSLLAGVDEQYF | TGTGCCAGCAGTCTACTAGCGGGGGTGGATGAGCAGTACTTC
. | . | TRBJ2-7 | TRBV6-6 | CASSRYPTLPYEQYF | TGTGCCAGCAGCCGTTATCCCACCCTACCATACGAGCAGTACTTC
. | TRBD2 | TRBJ2-3 | TRBV7-2 | CASSQGRGGLADTQYF | TGTGCCAGCAGCCAAGGGCGGGGGGGCCTGGCAGATACGCAGTATTTT
few | . | TRBJ1-4 | TRBV5-1 | CASSPAIDRSTNEKLFF | TGCGCCAGCAGCCCCGCGATCGACAGATCAACTAATGAAAAACTGTTTTTT